The clone carrying this TCR beta chain has just a few counts. Its antigen is currently unknown. TCRdb re-called the 5' RACE reads with MiXCR, one entry per CDR3 protein. The repertoire holds 400,000 or so distinct CDR3 sequences, with roughly 21% as singletons. This record belongs to a study of T-cell memory formation after mild COVID-19. Study conclusions and caveats: Mainly in CM and EM were contracting CD4+ clones; CD8+ were in EMRA.

The sample taken for sequencing was PBMCs or a T cell subset sorted from them (not recorded which). This receptor was identified in an adult woman who had mild COVID-19 (a few samples of this study predate the infection). Cell type and time point are not known.

The CDR3 DNA reads as TGTGCCACCAGCGGGACACGAAGGGGCACAGATACGCAGTATTTT. Protein sequence: CATSGTRRGTDTQYF. V is TRBV15 and J is TRBJ2-3; possible D gene TRBD1, 6 bases. V lost 5 bases and J lost 1, with 13 bases in between. The CDR3 covers 15 residues. Germline V gene sequence: CDR1 LNHNV, CDR2 YYDKDF (reference sequence).